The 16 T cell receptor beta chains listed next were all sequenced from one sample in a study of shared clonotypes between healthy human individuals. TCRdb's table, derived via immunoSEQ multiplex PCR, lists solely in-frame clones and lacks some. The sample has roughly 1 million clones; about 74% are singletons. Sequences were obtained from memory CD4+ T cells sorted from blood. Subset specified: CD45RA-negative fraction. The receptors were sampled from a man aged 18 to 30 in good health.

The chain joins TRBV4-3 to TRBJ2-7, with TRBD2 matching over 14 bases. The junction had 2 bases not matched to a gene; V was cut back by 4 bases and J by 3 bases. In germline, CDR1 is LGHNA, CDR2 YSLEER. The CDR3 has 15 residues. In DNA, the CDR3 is TGCGCCAGCAGCCGCGGGACTAGCGGGAGCTACGAGCAGTACTTC. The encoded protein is CASSRGTSGSYEQYF.

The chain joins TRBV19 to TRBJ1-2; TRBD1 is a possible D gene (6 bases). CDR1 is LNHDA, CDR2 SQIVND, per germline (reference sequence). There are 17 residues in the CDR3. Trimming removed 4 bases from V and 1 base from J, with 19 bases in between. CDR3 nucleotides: TGTGCCAGTAGTACTGCTTCGGCAGGGGTGAATAACTATGGCTACACCTTC. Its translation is CASSTASAGVNNYGYTF.

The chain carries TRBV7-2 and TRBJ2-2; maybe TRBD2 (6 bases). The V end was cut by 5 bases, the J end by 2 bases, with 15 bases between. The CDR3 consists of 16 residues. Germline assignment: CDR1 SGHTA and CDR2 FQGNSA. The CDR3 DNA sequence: TGTGCCAGCAGCGTCGGCAGGGAGGCCAACACCGGGGAGCTGTTTTTT. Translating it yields CASSVGREANTGELFF. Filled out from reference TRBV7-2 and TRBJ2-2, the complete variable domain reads GAGVSQSPSNKVTEKGKDVELRCDPISGHTALYWYRQSLGQGLEFLIYFQGNSAPDKSGLPSDRFSAERTGGSVSTLTIQRTQQEDSAVYLCASSVGREANTGELFFGEGSRLTVL.

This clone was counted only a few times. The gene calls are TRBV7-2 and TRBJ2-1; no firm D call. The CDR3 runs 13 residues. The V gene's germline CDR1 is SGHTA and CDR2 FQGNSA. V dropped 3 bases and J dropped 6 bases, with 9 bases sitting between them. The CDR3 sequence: CASSFPGINEQFF. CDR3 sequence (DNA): TGTGCCAGCAGCTTTCCGGGTATCAATGAGCAGTTCTTC.

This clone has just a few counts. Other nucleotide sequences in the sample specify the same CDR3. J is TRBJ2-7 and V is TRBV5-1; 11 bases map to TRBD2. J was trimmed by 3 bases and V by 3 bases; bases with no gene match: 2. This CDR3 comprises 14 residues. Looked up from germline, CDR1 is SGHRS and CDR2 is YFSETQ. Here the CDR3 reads CASSSGTSGYEQYF. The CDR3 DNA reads TGCGCCAGCAGCTCCGGGACTAGCGGCTACGAGCAGTACTTC.

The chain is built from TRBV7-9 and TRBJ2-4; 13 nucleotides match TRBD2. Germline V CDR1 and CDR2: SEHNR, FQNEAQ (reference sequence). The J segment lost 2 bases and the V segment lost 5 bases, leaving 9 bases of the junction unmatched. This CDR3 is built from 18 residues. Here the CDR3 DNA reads TGTGCCAGCAGCGGAGGACTAGCGGGAGTTCGGACCAAAAACATTCAGTACTTC. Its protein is CASSGGLAGVRTKNIQYF.

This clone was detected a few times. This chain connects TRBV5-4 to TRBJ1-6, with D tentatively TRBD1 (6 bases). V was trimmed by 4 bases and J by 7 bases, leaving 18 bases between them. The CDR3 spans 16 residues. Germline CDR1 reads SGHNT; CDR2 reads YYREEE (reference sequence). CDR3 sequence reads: CASSTRDTGPNSPLHF. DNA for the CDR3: TGTGCCAGCAGCACCCGGGACACAGGGCCCAATTCACCCCTCCACTTT.

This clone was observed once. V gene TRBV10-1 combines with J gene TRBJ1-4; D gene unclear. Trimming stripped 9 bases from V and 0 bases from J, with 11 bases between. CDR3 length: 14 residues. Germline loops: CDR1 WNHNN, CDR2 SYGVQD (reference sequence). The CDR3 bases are TGCGCCAGTCCCGTGGCCGCAACTAATGAAAAACTGTTTTTT. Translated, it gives CASPVAATNEKLFF.

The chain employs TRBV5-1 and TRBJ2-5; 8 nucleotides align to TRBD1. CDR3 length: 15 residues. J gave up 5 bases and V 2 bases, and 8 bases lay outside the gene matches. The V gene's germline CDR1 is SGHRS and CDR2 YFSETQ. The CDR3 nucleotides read TGCGCCAGCAGCTTAGGCAGGGGGCCTGGGGAGACCCAGTACTTC. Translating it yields CASSLGRGPGETQYF. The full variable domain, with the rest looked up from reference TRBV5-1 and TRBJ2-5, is KAGVTQTPRYLIKTRGQQVTLSCSPISGHRSVSWYQQTPGQGLQFLFEYFSETQRNKGNFPGRFSGRQFSNSRSEMNVSTLELGDSALYLCASSLGRGPGETQYFGPGTRLLVL.

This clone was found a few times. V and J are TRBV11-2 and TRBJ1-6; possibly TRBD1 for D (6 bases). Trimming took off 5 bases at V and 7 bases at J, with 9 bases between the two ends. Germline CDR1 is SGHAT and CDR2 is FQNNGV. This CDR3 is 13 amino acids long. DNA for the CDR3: TGTGCCAGCAGCCCAGGGGAGAATTCACCCCTCCACTTT. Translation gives CASSPGENSPLHF.

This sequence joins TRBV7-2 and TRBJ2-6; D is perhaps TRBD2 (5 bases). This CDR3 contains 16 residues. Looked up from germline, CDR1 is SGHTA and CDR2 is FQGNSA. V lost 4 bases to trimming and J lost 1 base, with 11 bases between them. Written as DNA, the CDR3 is TGTGCCAGCAGCTCCCAACGGGGTTCTGGGGCCAACGTCCTGACTTTC. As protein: CASSSQRGSGANVLTF.

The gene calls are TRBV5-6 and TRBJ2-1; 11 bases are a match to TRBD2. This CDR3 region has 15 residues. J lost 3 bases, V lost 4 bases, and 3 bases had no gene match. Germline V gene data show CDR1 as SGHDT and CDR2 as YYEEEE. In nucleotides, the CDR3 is TGTGCCAGCAGCCCGGGACTAGCGGACTACAATGAGCAGTTCTTC. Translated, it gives CASSPGLADYNEQFF.

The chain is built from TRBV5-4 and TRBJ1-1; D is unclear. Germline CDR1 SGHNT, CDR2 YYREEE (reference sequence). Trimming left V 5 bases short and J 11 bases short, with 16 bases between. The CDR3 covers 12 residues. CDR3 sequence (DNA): TGTGCCAGCAGTACGATAGAAACAGACGCTTTCTTT. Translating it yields CASSTIETDAFF.

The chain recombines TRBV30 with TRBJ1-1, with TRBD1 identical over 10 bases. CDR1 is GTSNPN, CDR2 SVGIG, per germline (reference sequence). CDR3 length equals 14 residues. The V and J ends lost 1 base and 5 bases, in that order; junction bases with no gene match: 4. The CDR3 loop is CAWSGGTGATEAFF. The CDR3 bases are TGTGCCTGGAGTGGGGGGACAGGGGCGACTGAAGCTTTCTTT.

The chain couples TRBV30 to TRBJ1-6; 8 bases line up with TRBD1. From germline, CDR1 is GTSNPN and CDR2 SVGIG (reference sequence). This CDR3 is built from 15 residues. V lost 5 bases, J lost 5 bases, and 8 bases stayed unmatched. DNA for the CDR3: TGTGCCTGGGGACAGGGATCCCCGAATAATTCACCCCTCCACTTT. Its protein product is CAWGQGSPNNSPLHF.

CDR3 in amino acids: CASSLYPQGQYF. The CDR3 nucleotides read TGTGCCAGCAGCTTATACCCCCAAGGGCAGTACTTC. The rearrangement joins TRBV5-4 to TRBJ2-7; D is ambiguous. V lost 2 bases to trimming and J lost 9 bases, with 12 bases between them. Germline V CDR1 and CDR2: SGHNT, YYREEE (reference sequence). The CDR3 loop spans 12 amino acids.